Listed below are T cell receptor beta chains from one sample, sequenced in a study of blood T cell repertoires in COVID-19. Method: immunoSEQ multiplex PCR; TCRdb's copy keeps in-frame clones and lacks some. The sample has 200,000 to 300,000 clones, 85% to 90% seen once. Sequences were obtained from peripheral blood. The receptors stem from a woman in her forties with acute or convalescent COVID-19. The CDR3 runs from the conserved cysteine through the conserved F or W. D genes are given only for firm matches. The size field is filled for only some rows; it gives once, few, many or a size class.

D: TRBD1; size: NA; J: TRBJ1-5; V: TRBV28; CDR3: CASSGGQISNQPQHF; DNA: TGTGCCAGCAGTGGGGGACAGATTAGCAATCAGCCCCAGCATTTT
D: NA; size: NA; J: TRBJ2-4; V: TRBV12-3/TRBV12-4; CDR3: CASSPTGENIQYF; DNA: TGTGCCAGCAGCCCCACCGGAGAAAACATTCAGTACTTC
D: TRBD1; size: NA; J: TRBJ2-3; V: TRBV6-2/TRBV6-3; CDR3: CASSYWTGGSADTQYF; DNA: TGTGCCAGCAGTTATTGGACAGGGGGCAGCGCAGATACGCAGTATTTT
D: TRBD1; size: NA; J: TRBJ2-1; V: TRBV2; CDR3: CAILHRQGLGNEQFF; DNA: TGTGCCATCCTACATAGACAGGGGCTGGGCAATGAGCAGTTCTTC
D: TRBD2; size: NA; J: TRBJ2-1; V: TRBV25-1; CDR3: CASSKYSGGPYNEQFF; DNA: TGTGCCAGCAGTAAATATAGCGGGGGGCCCTACAATGAGCAGTTCTTC
D: NA; size: NA; J: TRBJ2-3; V: TRBV19; CDR3: CASSTVQRGTQYF; DNA: TGTGCCAGTAGTACCGTCCAGAGAGGGACGCAGTATTTT
D: TRBD1; size: NA; J: TRBJ1-3; V: TRBV5-4; CDR3: CASSRTGASGNTIYF; DNA: TGTGCCAGCAGCCGGACAGGGGCGTCTGGAAACACCATATATTTT
D: NA; size: NA; J: TRBJ2-3; V: TRBV7-2; CDR3: CASSQWEILSTDTQYF; DNA: TGTGCCAGCAGCCAATGGGAGATCCTCAGCACAGATACGCAGTATTTT
D: NA; size: once; J: TRBJ2-5; V: TRBV2; CDR3: CASSGTSSLMAQYF; DNA: TGTGCCAGCAGTGGCACTAGTTCCTTAATGGCCCAGTACTTC
D: NA; size: NA; J: TRBJ1-1; V: TRBV18; CDR3: CASSLDGRETEAFF; DNA: TGTGCCAGCTCTCTAGACGGTCGAGAGACTGAAGCTTTCTTT
D: TRBD2; size: NA; J: TRBJ2-3; V: TRBV7-2; CDR3: CASSLSGGARDTQYF; DNA: TGTGCCAGCAGCTTAAGCGGGGGGGCAAGGGATACGCAGTATTTT
D: TRBD1; size: NA; J: TRBJ1-4; V: TRBV2; CDR3: CASSEGSRGREKLFF; DNA: TGTGCCAGCAGTGAAGGCTCCAGGGGGAGGGAAAAACTGTTTTTT
D: TRBD1; size: few; J: TRBJ1-2; V: TRBV7-3; CDR3: CASSLGTGLNYGYTF; DNA: TGTGCCAGCAGCTTAGGGACAGGCCTCAACTATGGCTACACCTTC
D: TRBD1; size: NA; J: TRBJ1-5; V: TRBV7-9; CDR3: CASSLGGTGLMGSNQPQHF; DNA: TGTGCCAGCAGCTTAGGGGGGACAGGGCTGATGGGGAGCAATCAGCCCCAGCATTTT
D: NA; size: NA; J: TRBJ2-3; V: TRBV18; CDR3: CASSPLHTDTQYF; DNA: TGTGCCAGCTCACCACTTCACACAGATACGCAGTATTTT
D: TRBD1; size: NA; J: TRBJ1-3; V: TRBV2; CDR3: CASSISGGSFSGNTIYF; DNA: TGTGCCAGCAGTATCTCAGGGGGCTCCTTCTCTGGAAACACCATATATTTT
D: NA; size: NA; J: TRBJ1-5; V: TRBV2; CDR3: CASSQGGGRRPQHF; DNA: TGTGCCAGCAGTCAAGGAGGGGGAAGGAGGCCCCAGCATTTT
D: NA; size: NA; J: TRBJ1-1; V: TRBV2; CDR3: CASRVLNTEAFF; DNA: TGTGCCAGCAGGGTACTCAACACTGAAGCTTTCTTT
D: TRBD1; size: NA; J: TRBJ1-2; V: TRBV27; CDR3: CASSPLGTGSPTAGYTF; DNA: TGTGCCAGCAGTCCGCTCGGGACAGGGAGTCCGACGGCTGGCTACACCTTC
D: NA; size: NA; J: TRBJ1-2; V: TRBV9; CDR3: CASSVDNGSDGYTF; DNA: TGTGCCAGCAGCGTAGATAACGGGTCCGATGGCTACACCTTC
D: NA; size: NA; J: TRBJ1-1; V: TRBV7-2; CDR3: CASSFQGGNTEAFF; DNA: TGTGCCAGCAGCTTCCAGGGAGGGAACACTGAAGCTTTCTTT
D: TRBD1; size: NA; J: TRBJ2-2; V: TRBV7-9; CDR3: CASRRQGGNTGELFF; DNA: TGTGCCAGCAGACGACAGGGCGGGAACACCGGGGAGCTGTTTTTT
D: NA; size: NA; J: TRBJ2-2; V: TRBV21-1; CDR3: CASNQTGQGTGELFF; DNA: TGTGCCAGCAACCAAACGGGACAGGGCACCGGGGAGCTGTTTTTT
D: TRBD1; size: NA; J: TRBJ1-2; V: TRBV3-1/TRBV3-2; CDR3: CASSQGTGENYGYTF; DNA: TGTGCCAGCAGCCAAGGTACAGGGGAAAACTATGGCTACACCTTC
D: NA; size: NA; J: TRBJ1-1; V: TRBV14; CDR3: CASSHGMNTEAFF; DNA: TGTGCCAGCAGCCACGGTATGAACACTGAAGCTTTCTTT
D: NA; size: NA; J: TRBJ1-2; V: TRBV6-6; CDR3: CASWTAGYGYTF; DNA: TGTGCCAGCTGGACAGCCGGGTATGGCTACACCTTC
D: TRBD1; size: NA; J: TRBJ1-1; V: TRBV18; CDR3: CASSARGLNTEAFF; DNA: TGTGCCAGCTCAGCCAGGGGGTTGAACACTGAAGCTTTCTTT
D: NA; size: NA; J: TRBJ2-2; V: TRBV7-2; CDR3: CASSLYQARTGELFF; DNA: TGTGCCAGCAGCTTATACCAGGCCCGAACCGGGGAGCTGTTTTTT
D: NA; size: NA; J: TRBJ1-6; V: TRBV5-1; CDR3: CASSSVASNSPLHF; DNA: TGCGCCAGCAGCTCGGTAGCCTCTAATTCACCCCTCCACTTT
D: TRBD1; size: NA; J: TRBJ1-2; V: TRBV2; CDR3: CASNRDREFGYTF; DNA: TGTGCCAGCAACCGGGACAGGGAATTTGGCTACACCTTC
D: NA; size: NA; J: TRBJ2-5; V: TRBV5-1; CDR3: CASSPLKGGDQETQYF; DNA: TGCGCCAGCAGCCCGTTGAAGGGCGGGGACCAAGAGACCCAGTACTTC
D: TRBD1; size: NA; J: TRBJ2-5; V: TRBV30; CDR3: CAWGRGRETQYF; DNA: TGTGCCTGGGGCAGGGGGCGGGAGACCCAGTACTTC
D: TRBD1; size: NA; J: TRBJ1-1; V: TRBV10-2; CDR3: CASKTGEFLNTEAFF; DNA: TGCGCCAGCAAGACAGGGGAGTTCTTGAACACTGAAGCTTTCTTT
D: TRBD1; size: once; J: TRBJ1-2; V: TRBV2; CDR3: CASSSTGTANYGYTF; DNA: TGTGCCAGCAGTTCGACCGGGACAGCTAACTATGGCTACACCTTC
D: TRBD2; size: NA; J: TRBJ2-1; V: TRBV10-2; CDR3: CASSDGLAAGEQFF; DNA: TGCGCCAGCAGTGACGGACTAGCGGCAGGTGAGCAGTTCTTC
D: NA; size: NA; J: TRBJ1-2; V: TRBV12-3/TRBV12-4; CDR3: CASSLGQGYTF; DNA: TGTGCCAGCAGTTTAGGACAGGGCTACACCTTC
D: TRBD1; size: NA; J: TRBJ1-2; V: TRBV5-8; CDR3: CASSLESAGQLNGYTF; DNA: TGTGCCAGCAGCTTGGAGTCTGCGGGACAGCTAAATGGCTACACCTTC
D: TRBD1; size: NA; J: TRBJ1-2; V: TRBV30; CDR3: CAWTRQGRFGYTF; DNA: TGTGCCTGGACCAGACAGGGAAGGTTTGGCTACACCTTC
D: NA; size: NA; J: TRBJ1-5; V: TRBV19; CDR3: CASSISIRGMSNQPQHF; DNA: TGTGCCAGTAGTATAAGTATCAGGGGAATGTCCAATCAGCCCCAGCATTTT
D: NA; size: NA; J: TRBJ1-2; V: TRBV6-6; CDR3: CATITSGEGGYTF; DNA: TGTGCCACCATTACGTCCGGGGAGGGTGGCTACACCTTC
D: TRBD2; size: NA; J: TRBJ2-5; V: TRBV2; CDR3: CASSERGGKETQYF; DNA: TGTGCCAGCAGTGAGCGCGGGGGGAAAGAGACCCAGTACTTC
D: NA; size: NA; J: TRBJ2-2; V: TRBV14; CDR3: CASSQDRRTSNTGELFF; DNA: TGTGCCAGCAGCCAAGATAGGAGAACATCGAACACCGGGGAGCTGTTTTTT
D: NA; size: NA; J: TRBJ1-2; V: TRBV25-1; CDR3: CASSYQGTYGYTF; DNA: TGTGCCAGCAGTTATCAAGGGACTTATGGCTACACCTTC